Listed here are 11 T cell receptor beta chains from one sample, sequenced in a study of technical replicates of blood from a few donors. This table comes from immunoSEQ multiplex PCR, and its TCRdb copy is limited to in-frame clones, with some not included. The sample consists of about 88,000 clones, under 95% of them appearing once. The sequenced sample consisted of T cells isolated from PBMCs. These receptors came from a human donor in good health.

The chain links TRBV7-9 to TRBJ1-6; D not certain. The CDR3 has 12 amino acids. Trimming left V 3 bases short and J 6 bases short, with 3 bases between. Germline CDR1 SEHNR, CDR2 FQNEAQ (reference sequence). The CDR3 DNA sequence: TGTGCCAGCAGCTTGAGTAATTCACCCCTCCACTTT. It is translated as CASSLSNSPLHF.

This clone was counted a few times. The chain links TRBV14 to TRBJ2-3; TRBD2 aligns across 12 bases. Germline V gene data show CDR1 as SGHDN and CDR2 as FVKESK. This CDR3 comprises 16 residues. Losses at the gene ends were 2 bases for V and 5 bases for J; bases not matched to a gene: 5. CDR3 amino acids: CASSQRTSGVRDTQYF. CDR3 DNA sequence: TGTGCCAGCAGCCAAAGGACTAGCGGGGTGCGAGATACGCAGTATTTT.

The rearrangement joins TRBV6-6 to TRBJ1-1; D unresolved. Trimming took off 6 bases at V and 9 bases at J, with 17 bases between the two ends. The V gene's germline CDR1 is MNHNY and CDR2 SVGAGI (reference sequence). The CDR3 runs 13 residues. This CDR3 is CASRDSESRQAFF. The CDR3 DNA reads as TGTGCCAGCAGGGACTCGGAAAGCCGACAAGCTTTCTTT.

The rearrangement joins TRBV6-5 to TRBJ2-1, with 9 bases matching TRBD2. The CDR3 sequence is 16 residues long. J gave up 4 bases and V 0 bases, and 4 bases lay outside the gene matches. Germline values: CDR1 MNHEY, CDR2 SVGAGI. The CDR3 sequence is CASSYSSSGRYNEQFF. The CDR3 DNA sequence: TGTGCCAGCAGTTACTCGAGCAGCGGGAGGTACAATGAGCAGTTCTTC.

The chain employs TRBV5-1 and TRBJ2-5; 8 bases line up with TRBD2. This CDR3 region has 13 residues. V shed 4 bases and J 1 base; nucleotides not matched to a gene: 0. CDR1 SGHRS and CDR2 YFSETQ come from the germline V gene. In DNA form, the CDR3 reads TGCGCCAGCAGCCGGGGGGGCCAAGAGACCCAGTACTTC. Amino acid sequence: CASSRGGQETQYF. Drawing the rest from reference TRBV5-1 and TRBJ2-5, the complete variable domain is KAGVTQTPRYLIKTRGQQVTLSCSPISGHRSVSWYQQTPGQGLQFLFEYFSETQRNKGNFPGRFSGRQFSNSRSEMNVSTLELGDSALYLCASSRGGQETQYFGPGTRLLVL.

The CDR3 nucleotides are TGTGCCAGCAGTGAAGCACAGGTTCCCACCTTC. This encodes CASSEAQVPTF. V is TRBV2 and J is TRBJ1-2; perhaps TRBD1 as D (5 bases). Trimming pared 0 bases from V and 13 bases from J, leaving 9 bases between. The CDR3 spans 11 residues. In germline, CDR1 is SNHLY, CDR2 FYNNEI.

This clone showed up just a few times. The rearrangement links TRBV7-9 to TRBJ2-1, with 9 bases fitting TRBD2. The CDR3 spans 17 residues. Germline values: CDR1 SEHNR, CDR2 FQNEAQ (reference sequence). The V gene end was trimmed by 1 base and the J gene end by 9 bases; junction bases not matched to a gene: 13. In DNA, the CDR3 is TGTGCCAGCAGCTTAGGGGGGGTTAGCGGGAGCCGAGGTGAGCAGTTCTTC. Its protein is CASSLGGVSGSRGEQFF.

The CDR3 reads CASSFQTSGGDNEQFF. The CDR3 nucleotides are TGTGCCAGCAGTTTTCAAACTAGCGGGGGTGACAATGAGCAGTTCTTC. V usage is TRBV6-5 and J usage is TRBJ2-1; 11 bases are a match to TRBD2. Looked up from germline, CDR1 is MNHEY and CDR2 is SVGAGI. With V trimmed by 4 bases and J by 5 bases, 7 bases remained unmatched. The CDR3 contains 16 residues.

This chain uses TRBV4-1 with TRBJ2-7, with a tentative D call TRBD2 (6 bases). Trimming pared 3 bases from V and 7 bases from J, leaving 16 bases between. The CDR3 loop spans 14 amino acids. Germline assignment: CDR1 MGHRA and CDR2 YSYEKL. Here the CDR3 DNA reads TGCGCCAGCAGCCAGGAGGAGTTGGCGGGAGAGCAGTACTTC. Translating gives CASSQEELAGEQYF.

The chain joins TRBV28 to TRBJ2-4; 7 nucleotides agree with TRBD1. Germline CDR1 is MDHEN and CDR2 is SYDVKM. Trimming cost V 6 bases and J 4 bases; bases outside gene matches: 9. The CDR3 has 15 residues. The CDR3 loop reads CASRKFGGQKNIQYF. The CDR3, as DNA: TGTGCCAGCAGAAAGTTTGGGGGACAGAAAAACATTCAGTACTTC.

J is TRBJ2-2 and V is TRBV6-6, with D tentatively TRBD2 (5 bases). Trimming pared 6 bases from V and 6 bases from J, leaving 11 bases between. This CDR3 region has 13 residues. Germline V lookup: CDR1 MNHNY, CDR2 SVGAGI (reference sequence). CDR3 residues: CASRPPGAGELFF. Written as DNA, the CDR3 is TGTGCCAGCAGGCCTCCCGGGGCCGGGGAGCTGTTTTTT.